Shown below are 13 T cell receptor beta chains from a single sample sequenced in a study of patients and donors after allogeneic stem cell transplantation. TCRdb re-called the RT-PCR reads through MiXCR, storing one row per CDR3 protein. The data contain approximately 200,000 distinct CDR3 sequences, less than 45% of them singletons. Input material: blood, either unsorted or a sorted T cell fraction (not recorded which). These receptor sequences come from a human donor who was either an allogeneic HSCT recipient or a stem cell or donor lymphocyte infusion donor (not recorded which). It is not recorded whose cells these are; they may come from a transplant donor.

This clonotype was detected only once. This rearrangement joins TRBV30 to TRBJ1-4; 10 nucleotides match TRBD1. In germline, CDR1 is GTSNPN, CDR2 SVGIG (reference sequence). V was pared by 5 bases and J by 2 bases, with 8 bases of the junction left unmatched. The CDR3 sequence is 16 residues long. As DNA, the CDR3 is TGTGCCTGGGGACCGGGACAGGGGTTTACTAATGAAAAACTGTTTTTT. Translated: CAWGPGQGFTNEKLFF.

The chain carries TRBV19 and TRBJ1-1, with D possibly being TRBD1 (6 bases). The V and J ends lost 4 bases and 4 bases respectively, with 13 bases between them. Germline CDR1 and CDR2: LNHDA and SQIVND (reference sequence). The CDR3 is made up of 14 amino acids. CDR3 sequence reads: CASSRTGFGTEAFF. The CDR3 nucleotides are TGTGCCAGTAGTAGAACAGGGTTCGGCACTGAAGCTTTCTTT. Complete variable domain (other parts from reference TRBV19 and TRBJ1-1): DGGITQSPKYLFRKEGQNVTLSCEQNLNHDAMYWYRQDPGQGLRLIYYSQIVNDFQKGDIAEGYSVSREKKESFPLTVTSAQKNPTAFYLCASSRTGFGTEAFFGQGTRLTVV.

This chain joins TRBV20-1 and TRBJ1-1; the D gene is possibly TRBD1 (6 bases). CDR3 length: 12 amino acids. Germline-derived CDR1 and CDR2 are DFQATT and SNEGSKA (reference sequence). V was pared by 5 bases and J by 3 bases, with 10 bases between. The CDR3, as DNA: TGCAGTGCTGCCAAGGGGGACACTGAAGCTTTCTTT. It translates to CSAAKGDTEAFF.

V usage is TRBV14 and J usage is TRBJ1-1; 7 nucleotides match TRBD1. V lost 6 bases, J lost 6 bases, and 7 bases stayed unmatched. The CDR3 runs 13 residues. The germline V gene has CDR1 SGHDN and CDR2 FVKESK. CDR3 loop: CASRQTGLAEAFF. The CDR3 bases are TGTGCCAGCAGACAGACAGGGTTAGCTGAAGCTTTCTTT.

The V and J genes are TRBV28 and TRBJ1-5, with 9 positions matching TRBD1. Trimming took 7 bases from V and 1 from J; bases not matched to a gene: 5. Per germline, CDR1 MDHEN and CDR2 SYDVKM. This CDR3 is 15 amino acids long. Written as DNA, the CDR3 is TGTGCCAGCACCAGGACAGGGGCCAGCAATCAGCCCCAGCATTTT. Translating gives CASTRTGASNQPQHF.

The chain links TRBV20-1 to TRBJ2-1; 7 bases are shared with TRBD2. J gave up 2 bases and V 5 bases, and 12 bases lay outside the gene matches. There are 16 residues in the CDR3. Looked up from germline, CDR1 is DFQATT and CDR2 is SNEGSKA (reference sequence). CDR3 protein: CSAGPPSGLTYNEQFF. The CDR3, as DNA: TGCAGTGCTGGTCCTCCTAGCGGACTCACCTACAATGAGCAGTTCTTC.

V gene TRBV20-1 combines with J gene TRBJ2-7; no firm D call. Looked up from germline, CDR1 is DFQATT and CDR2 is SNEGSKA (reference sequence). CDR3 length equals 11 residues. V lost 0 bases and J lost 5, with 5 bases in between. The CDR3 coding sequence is TGCAGTGCTAGAGATTTAGACGAGCAGTACTTC. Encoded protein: CSARDLDEQYF.

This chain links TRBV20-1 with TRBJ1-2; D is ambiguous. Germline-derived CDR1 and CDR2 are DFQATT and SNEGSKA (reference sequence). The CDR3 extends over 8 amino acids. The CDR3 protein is CSVLLYTF. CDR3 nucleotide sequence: TGCAGCGTGTTACTCTACACCTTC.

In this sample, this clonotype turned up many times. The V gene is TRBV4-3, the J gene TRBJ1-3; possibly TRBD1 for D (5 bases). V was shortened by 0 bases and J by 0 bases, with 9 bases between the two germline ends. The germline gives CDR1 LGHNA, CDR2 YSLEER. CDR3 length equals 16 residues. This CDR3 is CASSQEWGFSGNTIYF. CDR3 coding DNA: TGCGCCAGCAGCCAAGAATGGGGGTTCTCTGGAAACACCATATATTTT.

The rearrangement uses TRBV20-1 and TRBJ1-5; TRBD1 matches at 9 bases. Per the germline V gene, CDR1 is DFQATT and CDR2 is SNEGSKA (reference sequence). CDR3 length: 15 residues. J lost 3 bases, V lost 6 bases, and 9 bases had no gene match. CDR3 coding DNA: TGCAGTGCACGTAACCGGGACAGGGTCAATCAGCCCCAGCATTTT. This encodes CSARNRDRVNQPQHF.

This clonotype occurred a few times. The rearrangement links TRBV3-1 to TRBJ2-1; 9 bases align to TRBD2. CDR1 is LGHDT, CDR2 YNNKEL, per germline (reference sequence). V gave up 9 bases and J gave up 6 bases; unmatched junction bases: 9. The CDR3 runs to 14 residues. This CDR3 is CASSTSGKVNEQFF. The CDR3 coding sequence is TGTGCCAGTTCGACTAGCGGCAAGGTCAATGAGCAGTTCTTC.

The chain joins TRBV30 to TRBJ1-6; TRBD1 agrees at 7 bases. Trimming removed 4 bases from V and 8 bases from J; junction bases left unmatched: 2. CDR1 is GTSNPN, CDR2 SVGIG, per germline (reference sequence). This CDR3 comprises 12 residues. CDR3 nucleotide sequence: TGTGCCTGGACAGGGACAGATTCACCCCTCCACTTT. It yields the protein CAWTGTDSPLHF.

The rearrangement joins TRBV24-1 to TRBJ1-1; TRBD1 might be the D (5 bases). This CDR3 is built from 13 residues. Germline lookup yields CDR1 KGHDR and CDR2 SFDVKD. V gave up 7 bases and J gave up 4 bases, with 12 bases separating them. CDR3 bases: TGTGCCACCAGGGCAGGGCGGACCACTGAAGCTTTCTTT. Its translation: CATRAGRTTEAFF.